This TCR beta chain was captured in a study of PD-1 blockade in classical Hodgkin lymphoma. Here immunoSEQ multiplex PCR was the method, and the copy in TCRdb shows in-frame clones only, minus some. The data hold approximately 45,000 clones, with approximately 91% observed a single time. This sample's time point: newly diagnosed, previously untreated cHL patient sample. Sequenced input: peripheral blood mononuclear cells (PBMCs). The clonotype comes from a human donor with classical Hodgkin lymphoma.

The CDR3 protein is CASTRDREDEQYF. The DNA for the CDR3 is TGTGCCAGCACCAGGGACAGGGAAGACGAGCAGTACTTC. This chain uses TRBV6-6 with TRBJ2-7; 9 bases agree with TRBD1. The CDR3 runs 13 residues. V gave up 7 bases and J gave up 5 bases; unmatched junction bases: 6. From germline, CDR1 is MNHNY and CDR2 SVGAGI (reference sequence).